This section outlines one T cell receptor (beta chain) sequence together with its context. Its specific antigen is unknown. No much larger clone exists at a distance of one base, and base qualities are not known. The record originates from a study of shared clonotypes between healthy human individuals (TCRdb year 2020). For the study in its entirety: A few men and two women, aged 18 to 49 years, made up the cohort. For each donor, CD4 naive and CD4 memory were each run on three plates, CD8 naive on two plates, and CD8 memory on one plate. Blood TCR repertoires of a handful of healthy adults were deeply sequenced to estimate repertoire size and the extent of clonotype sharing between individuals. Libraries were prepared and TCR repertoires were sequenced by different laboratories using diverse techniques, in order to increase sequencing depth and limit assay-specific biases. Between about 0.9 and 10 billion PBMCs per donor were obtained by leukapheresis.

Using the deep immunoSEQ assay, multiplex PCR amplified TCR CDR3 regions from genomic DNA. Extracted genomic DNA from each cell subset was distributed evenly across all wells of several immunoSEQ 96-well plates, and each plate was treated as a replicate. Each replicate PCR for sorted subsets received around 200 ng genomic DNA, equal to roughly 30,000 T cell genomes. The purified libraries were quantified using a Qubit 3.0 fluorometer, sized with a Bioanalyzer 2100, and then quantified again using the KAPA Library Quantification kit. Each immunoSEQ 96-well plate was sequenced on its own single-read 150-cycle Illumina NextSeq 550 flow cell. The authors' pipeline ran thus. Because the immunoSEQ output held only junctional sequences and lacked quality scores, the filtering could not match the filtering applied to full-length reads. To assign V/J genes and CDR3, sequences were annotated using PyIR, a Python wrapper for IgBLAST v1.9, with IMGT germline references. Reads were filtered out if the reads had weak V/J assignments (E-value above 1e-6), no CDR3, stop codons, out-of-frame junctions, or ambiguous translated residues. V3J clonotypes were defined as sequences sharing the same inferred V gene, J gene, and CDR3 amino acid sequence. To compute the percentage overlap between repertoires, the number of shared unique clonotypes was divided by the size of the smaller repertoire. Richness of each repertoire was evaluated using RTK rarefaction, the Chao1 estimator, and Recon v2.1 estimates of unobserved clonotypes. Generation probabilities for all TCRbeta clonotypes obtained by the gDNA method from a handful of donors were computed using OLGA. What TCRdb holds here is the immuneACCESS table cut down to in-frame rearrangements. Part of the clones is not present; checked against another copy, under half of the missing clones reflect an unresolved V gene, and the others are unexplained. V and J calls and clone size come straight from that table; D and trimming were deduced from the DNA. In all, the sample holds under 2.5 million clones, and just under 95% of those were seen once. 0.37% of the sample rests with the top ten.

CDR1 and CDR2 were assigned from the germline V gene (reference sequence) as SEHNR and FQNEAQ. The CDR3 has 16 amino acids, counting the end cysteine and phenylalanine. CDR3 DNA only is kept here, 48 bases in frame from base 1. V is reduced by 5 bases and J by 3 bases, leaving a spacing of 19 bases between them. The paper as a whole reports these results and caveats: Even with the large sequencing depth, rarefaction of the sorted-subset datasets indicated that sequencing was incomplete. Larger estimated clonotype richness was generally found for naive subsets than for memory subsets. Only blood was sampled, and tissue TCR repertoires likely differ from those in blood. Because the study included a small number of donors, the genetic and exposure-history diversity represented was limited. Pairwise subsampling indicated that sequencing depth was expected to affect the degree of clonotype sharing among donors. Compared with non-shared clonotypes, the clonotypes found in all four sorted-subset donors had higher generation probabilities. When a handful of donors were compared, the shared fraction of clonotypes was 5% to 6.5% for naive CD4, more than 3% for naive CD8, 2% to 2.5% for memory CD4, and 0.4% for memory CD8.

Healthy HIV-negative adults with no recently reported acute infections or vaccinations were included as donors. Only Caucasian adults living in Nashville, Tennessee, USA were represented among the donors. CD4+ T cells were enriched by magnetic negative selection, after which naive cells were positively selected on CD45RA and the negative fraction was taken as the memory subset. Blood was collected by leukapheresis, and PBMCs were isolated by Ficoll-Histopaque density gradient centrifugation and then cryopreserved in liquid nitrogen vapor phase. Analytical flow cytometry was used to check the purity and quantity of every magnetically sorted T cell population. From each sorted fraction, genomic DNA was isolated and quantified by UV absorbance on a Nanodrop 2000c.

The specimen was naive CD4+ T cells from PBMCs. The meaning of the sample's cell subset or site label: CD45RA+ positively selected. This sequence was found in a man aged 18 to 30 in good health. Some clones in this sample may be carry-over from other donors' samples. The rearranged segments are TRBV7-9 and TRBJ1-2; the D segment could be TRBD1, given 6 matching bases. The DNA sequence is TGTGCCAGCAGCAAGATACAGGGTAAGGAGGACTATGGCTACACCTTC. Its translation is CASSKIQGKEDYGYTF.